Reported below is one T cell receptor beta chain. Its specificity is unknown. It was with unique molecular identifiers that the TCRbeta library was prepared. Using its own MiXCR run on the PCR reads, TCRdb lists one record per CDR3 protein. The sample includes about 600,000 distinct CDR3 sequences, 10% to 15% of them seen just once. These data come from a study of T-cell reconstitution after alpha-beta-depleted transplantation in children. Whole-study results and caveats: As was reported, about two months after transplant, alpha-beta T cells came from several hundred expanded graft clones. T-cell counts and diversity were attributed mostly to newly produced T cells one year after transplant. Some patients' high day-60 TCRbeta diversity was attributed to recipient cells surviving conditioning.

The CDR3 sequence is 15 residues long. V was cut by 0 bases and J by 0 bases, with 10 bases left in between. From germline, CDR1 is SGHRS and CDR2 YFSETQ. The chain couples TRBV5-1 to TRBJ2-7; D is ambiguous. Sample: PBMCs, mostly from graft donor cells, taken 360 days after TCRalphabeta/CD19-depleted stem cell transplant. The clonotype comes from a male patient between 10 and 17 years old who had a stem cell transplant for acute myeloid leukemia, so the T cells may come from the graft donor. The CDR3 coding sequence is TGCGCCAGCAGCTTGGTTCGAGCGAGCTCCTACGAGCAGTACTTC. This gives the protein CASSLVRASSYEQYF.